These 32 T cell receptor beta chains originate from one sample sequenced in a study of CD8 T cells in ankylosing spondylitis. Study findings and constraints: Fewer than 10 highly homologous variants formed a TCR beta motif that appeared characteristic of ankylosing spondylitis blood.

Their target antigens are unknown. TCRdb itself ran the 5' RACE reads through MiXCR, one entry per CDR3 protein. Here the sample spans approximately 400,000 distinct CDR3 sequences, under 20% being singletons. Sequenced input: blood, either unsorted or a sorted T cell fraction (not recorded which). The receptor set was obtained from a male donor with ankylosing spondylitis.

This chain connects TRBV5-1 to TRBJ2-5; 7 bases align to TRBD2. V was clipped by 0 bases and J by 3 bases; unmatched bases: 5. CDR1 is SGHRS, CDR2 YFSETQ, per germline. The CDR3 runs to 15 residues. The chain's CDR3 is CASSLGPSGKETQYF. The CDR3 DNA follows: TGCGCCAGCAGCTTGGGGCCTAGCGGCAAAGAGACCCAGTACTTC.

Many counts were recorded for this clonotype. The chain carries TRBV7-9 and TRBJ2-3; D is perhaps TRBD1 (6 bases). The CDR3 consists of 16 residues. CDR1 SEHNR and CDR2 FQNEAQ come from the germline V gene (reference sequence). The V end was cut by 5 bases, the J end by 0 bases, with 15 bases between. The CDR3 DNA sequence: TGTGCCAGCAGCCCCACTAGGACAGAGAGCACAGATACGCAGTATTTT. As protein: CASSPTRTESTDTQYF.

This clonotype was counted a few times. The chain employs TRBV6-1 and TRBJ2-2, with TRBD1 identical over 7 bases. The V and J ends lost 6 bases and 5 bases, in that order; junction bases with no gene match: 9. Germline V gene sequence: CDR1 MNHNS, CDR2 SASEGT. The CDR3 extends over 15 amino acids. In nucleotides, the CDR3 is TGTGCCAGCAGCTTTCGACAGGGACGGACCGGGGAGCTGTTTTTT. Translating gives CASSFRQGRTGELFF.

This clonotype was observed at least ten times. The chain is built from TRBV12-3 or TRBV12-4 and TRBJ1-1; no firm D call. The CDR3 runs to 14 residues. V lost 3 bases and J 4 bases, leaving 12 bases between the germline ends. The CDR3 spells CASSFGVKATEAFF. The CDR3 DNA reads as TGTGCCAGCAGTTTCGGGGTAAAGGCCACTGAAGCTTTCTTT.

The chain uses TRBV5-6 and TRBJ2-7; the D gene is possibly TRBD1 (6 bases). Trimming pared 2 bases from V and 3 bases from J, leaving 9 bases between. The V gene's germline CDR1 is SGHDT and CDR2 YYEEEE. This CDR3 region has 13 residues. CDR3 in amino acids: CASSFGTFYEQYF. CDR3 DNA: TGTGCCAGCAGCTTCGGGACATTCTACGAGCAGTACTTC.

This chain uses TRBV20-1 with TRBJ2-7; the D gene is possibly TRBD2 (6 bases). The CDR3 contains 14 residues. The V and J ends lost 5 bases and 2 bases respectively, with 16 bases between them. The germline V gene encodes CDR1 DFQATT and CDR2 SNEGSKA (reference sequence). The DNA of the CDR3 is TGCAGTGCTGATTCCGGGACTTCTGCCTACGAGCAGTACTTC. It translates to CSADSGTSAYEQYF.

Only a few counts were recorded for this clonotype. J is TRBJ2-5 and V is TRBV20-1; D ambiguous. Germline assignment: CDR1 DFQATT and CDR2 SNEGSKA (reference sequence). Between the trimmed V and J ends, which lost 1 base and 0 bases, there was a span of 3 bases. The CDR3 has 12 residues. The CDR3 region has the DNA TGCAGTGCTAGAGTCAACCAAGAGACCCAGTACTTC. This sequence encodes CSARVNQETQYF.

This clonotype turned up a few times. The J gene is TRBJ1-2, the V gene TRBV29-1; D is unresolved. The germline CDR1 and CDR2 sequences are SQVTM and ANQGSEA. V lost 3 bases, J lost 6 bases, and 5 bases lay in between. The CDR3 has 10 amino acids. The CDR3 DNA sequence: TGCAGCGTTGACACTCATGGCTACACCTTC. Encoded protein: CSVDTHGYTF.

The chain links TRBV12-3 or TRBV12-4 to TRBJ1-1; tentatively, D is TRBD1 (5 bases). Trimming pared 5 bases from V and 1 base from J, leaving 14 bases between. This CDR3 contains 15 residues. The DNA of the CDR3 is TGTGCCAGCAGTCCCAGACAGCGGAAGAACACTGAAGCTTTCTTT. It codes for CASSPRQRKNTEAFF.

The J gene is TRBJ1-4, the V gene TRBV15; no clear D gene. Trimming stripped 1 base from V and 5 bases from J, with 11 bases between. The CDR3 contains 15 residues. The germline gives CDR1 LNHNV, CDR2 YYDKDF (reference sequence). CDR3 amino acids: CATSRVSGINEKLFF. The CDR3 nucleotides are TGTGCCACCAGCAGAGTATCGGGAATCAATGAAAAACTGTTTTTT.

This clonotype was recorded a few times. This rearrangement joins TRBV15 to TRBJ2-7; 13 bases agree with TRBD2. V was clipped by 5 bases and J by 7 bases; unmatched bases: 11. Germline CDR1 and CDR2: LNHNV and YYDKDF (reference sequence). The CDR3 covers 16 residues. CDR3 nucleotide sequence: TGTGCCACCAGCGGCATGACTAGCGGGAGGTTTGGTGAGCAGTACTTC. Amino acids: CATSGMTSGRFGEQYF. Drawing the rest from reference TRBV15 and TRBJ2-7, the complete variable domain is DAMVIQNPRYQVTQFGKPVTLSCSQTLNHNVMYWYQQKSSQAPKLLFHYYDKDFNNEADTPDNFQSRRPNTSFCFLDIRSPGLGDTAMYLCATSGMTSGRFGEQYFGPGTRLTVT.

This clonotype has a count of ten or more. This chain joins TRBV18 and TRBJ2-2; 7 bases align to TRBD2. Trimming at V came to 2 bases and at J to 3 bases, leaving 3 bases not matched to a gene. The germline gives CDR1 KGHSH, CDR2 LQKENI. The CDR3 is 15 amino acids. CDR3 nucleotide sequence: TGTGCCAGCTCACCAAGCGGGACCTACACCGGGGAGCTGTTTTTT. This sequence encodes CASSPSGTYTGELFF.

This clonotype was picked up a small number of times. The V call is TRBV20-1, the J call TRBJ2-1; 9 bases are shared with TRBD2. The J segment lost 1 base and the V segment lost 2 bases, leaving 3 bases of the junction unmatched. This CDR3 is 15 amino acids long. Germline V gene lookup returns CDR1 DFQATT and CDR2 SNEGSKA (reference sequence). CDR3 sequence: CSARQLAGSYNEQFF. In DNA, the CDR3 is TGCAGTGCTAGACAACTAGCGGGTTCCTACAATGAGCAGTTCTTC.

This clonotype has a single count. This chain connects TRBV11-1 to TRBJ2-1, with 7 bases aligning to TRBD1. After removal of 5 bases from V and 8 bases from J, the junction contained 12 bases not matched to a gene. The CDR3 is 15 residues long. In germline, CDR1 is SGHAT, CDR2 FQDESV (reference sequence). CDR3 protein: CASSLPGQILHEQFF. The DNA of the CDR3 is TGTGCCAGCAGCCTTCCGGGACAGATACTCCATGAGCAGTTCTTC.

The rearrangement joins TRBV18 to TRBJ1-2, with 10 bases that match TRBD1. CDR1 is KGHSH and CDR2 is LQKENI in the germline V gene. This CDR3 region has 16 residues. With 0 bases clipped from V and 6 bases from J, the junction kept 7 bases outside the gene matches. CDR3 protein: CASSPPTGGLWNGYTF. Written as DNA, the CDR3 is TGTGCCAGCTCACCACCGACAGGGGGCCTTTGGAATGGCTACACCTTC.

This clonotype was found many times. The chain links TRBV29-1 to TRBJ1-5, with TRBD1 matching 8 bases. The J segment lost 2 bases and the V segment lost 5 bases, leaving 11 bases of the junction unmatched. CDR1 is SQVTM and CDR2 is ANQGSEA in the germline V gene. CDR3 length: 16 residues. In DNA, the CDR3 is TGCAGCGTTTCCCAGTCCGGACAGGGAGGCAATCAGCCCCAGCATTTT. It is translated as CSVSQSGQGGNQPQHF.

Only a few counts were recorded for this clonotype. The CDR3 loop is CASSTGYTGELFF. DNA for the CDR3: TGTGCCAGCAGCACGGGCTACACCGGGGAGCTGTTTTTT. The V call is TRBV9, the J call TRBJ2-2; D is ambiguous. V shed 4 bases and J shed 3 bases, with 7 bases lying between them. Germline V gene lookup returns CDR1 SGDLS and CDR2 YYNGEE. There are 13 residues in the CDR3.

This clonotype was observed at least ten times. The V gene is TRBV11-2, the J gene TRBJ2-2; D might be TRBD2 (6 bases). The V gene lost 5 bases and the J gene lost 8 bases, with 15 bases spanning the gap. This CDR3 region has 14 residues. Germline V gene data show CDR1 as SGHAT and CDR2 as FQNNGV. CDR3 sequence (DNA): TGTGCCAGCAGCCCCCGCGGGGTTAAGGGGGAGCTGTTTTTT. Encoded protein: CASSPRGVKGELFF.

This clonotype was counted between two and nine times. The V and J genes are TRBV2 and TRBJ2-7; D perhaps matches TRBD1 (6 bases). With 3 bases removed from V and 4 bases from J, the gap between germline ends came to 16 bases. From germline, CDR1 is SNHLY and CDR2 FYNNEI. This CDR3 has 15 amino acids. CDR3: CASSEEQGIGYEQYF. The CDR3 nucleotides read TGTGCCAGCAGTGAGGAGCAGGGGATCGGGTACGAGCAGTACTTC.

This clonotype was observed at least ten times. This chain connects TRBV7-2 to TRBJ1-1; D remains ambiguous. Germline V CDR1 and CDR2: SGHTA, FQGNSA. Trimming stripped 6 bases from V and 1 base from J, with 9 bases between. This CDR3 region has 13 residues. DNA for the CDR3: TGTGCCAGCAGTCGCCAAAGGAACACTGAAGCTTTCTTT. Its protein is CASSRQRNTEAFF. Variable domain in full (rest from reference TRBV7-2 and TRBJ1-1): GAGVSQSPSNKVTEKGKDVELRCDPISGHTALYWYRQSLGQGLEFLIYFQGNSAPDKSGLPSDRFSAERTGGSVSTLTIQRTQQEDSAVYLCASSRQRNTEAFFGQGTRLTVV.

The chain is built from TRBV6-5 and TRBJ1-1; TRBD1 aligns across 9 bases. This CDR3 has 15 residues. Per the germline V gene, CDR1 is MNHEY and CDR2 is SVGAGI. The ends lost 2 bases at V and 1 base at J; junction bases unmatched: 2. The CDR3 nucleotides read TGTGCCAGCAGTTACGGGACAGGGCCGAACACTGAAGCTTTCTTT. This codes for CASSYGTGPNTEAFF.

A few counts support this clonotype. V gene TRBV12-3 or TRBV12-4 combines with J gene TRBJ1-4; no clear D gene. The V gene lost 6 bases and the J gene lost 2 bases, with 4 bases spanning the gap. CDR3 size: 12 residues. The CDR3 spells CASSETNEKLFF. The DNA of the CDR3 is TGTGCCAGCAGCGAGACTAATGAAAAACTGTTTTTT.

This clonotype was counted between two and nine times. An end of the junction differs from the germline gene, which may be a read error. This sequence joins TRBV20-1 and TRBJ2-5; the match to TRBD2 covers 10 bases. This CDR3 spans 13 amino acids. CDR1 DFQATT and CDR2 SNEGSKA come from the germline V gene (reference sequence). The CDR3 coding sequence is TGCAGTGCAAGAGCGGGAGGGCAAGAGACCCAGTACTTC. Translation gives CSARAGGQETQYF.

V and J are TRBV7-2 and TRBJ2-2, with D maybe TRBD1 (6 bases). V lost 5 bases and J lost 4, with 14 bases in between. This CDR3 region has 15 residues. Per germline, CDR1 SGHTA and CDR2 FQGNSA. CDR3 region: CASSAQGMSTGELFF. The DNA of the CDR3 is TGTGCCAGCAGCGCACAGGGTATGAGCACCGGGGAGCTGTTTTTT.

The CDR3 region is CASRITNPSDETQYF. DNA for the CDR3: TGTGCCAGCAGAATAACGAATCCTAGTGACGAGACCCAGTACTTC. The gene calls are TRBV11-1 and TRBJ2-5; D is undetermined. Per the germline V gene, CDR1 is SGHAT and CDR2 is FQDESV (reference sequence). The CDR3 sequence is 15 residues long. V lost 6 bases, J lost 5 bases, and 19 bases lay in between. Based on the CDR3 plus reference TRBV11-1 and TRBJ2-5, the full variable domain is EAEVAQSPRYKITEKSQAVAFWCDPISGHATLYWYRQILGQGPELLVQFQDESVVDDSQLPKDRFSAERLKGVDSTLKIQPAELGDSAMYLCASRITNPSDETQYFGPGTRLLVL.

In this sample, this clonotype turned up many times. The CDR3 coding sequence is TGTGCCAGCAGCTCAACCCCCACGAGGGTCACTGAAGCTTTCTTT. Translation gives CASSSTPTRVTEAFF. The chain is built from TRBV11-2 and TRBJ1-1; D not certain. This CDR3 is 15 amino acids long. Germline V gene lookup returns CDR1 SGHAT and CDR2 FQNNGV. V dropped 4 bases and J dropped 4 bases, with 16 bases sitting between them.

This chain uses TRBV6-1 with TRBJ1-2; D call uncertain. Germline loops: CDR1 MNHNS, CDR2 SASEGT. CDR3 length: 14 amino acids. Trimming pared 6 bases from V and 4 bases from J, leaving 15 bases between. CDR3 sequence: CASREARRVYGYTF. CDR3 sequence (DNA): TGTGCCAGCAGAGAGGCAAGACGGGTCTATGGCTACACCTTC.

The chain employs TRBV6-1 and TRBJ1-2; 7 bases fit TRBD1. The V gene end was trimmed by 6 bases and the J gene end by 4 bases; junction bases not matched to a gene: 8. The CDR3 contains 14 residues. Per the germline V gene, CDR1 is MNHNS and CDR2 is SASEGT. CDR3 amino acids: CASRTGTDVYGYTF. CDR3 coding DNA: TGTGCCAGCAGAACCGGGACAGACGTCTATGGCTACACCTTC.

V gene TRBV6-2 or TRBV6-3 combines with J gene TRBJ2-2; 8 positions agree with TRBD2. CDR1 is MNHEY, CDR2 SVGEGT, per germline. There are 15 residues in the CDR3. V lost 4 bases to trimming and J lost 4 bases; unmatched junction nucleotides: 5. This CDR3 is CASSFAGGVTGELFF. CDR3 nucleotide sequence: TGTGCCAGCAGTTTCGCGGGAGGAGTCACCGGGGAGCTGTTTTTT.

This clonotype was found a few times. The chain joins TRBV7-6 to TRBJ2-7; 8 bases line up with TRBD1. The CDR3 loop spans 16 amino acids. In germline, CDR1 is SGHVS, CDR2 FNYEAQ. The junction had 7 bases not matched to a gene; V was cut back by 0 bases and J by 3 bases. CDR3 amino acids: CASSLALDREGYEQYF. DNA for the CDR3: TGTGCCAGCAGCTTAGCGCTGGACAGGGAAGGCTACGAGCAGTACTTC.

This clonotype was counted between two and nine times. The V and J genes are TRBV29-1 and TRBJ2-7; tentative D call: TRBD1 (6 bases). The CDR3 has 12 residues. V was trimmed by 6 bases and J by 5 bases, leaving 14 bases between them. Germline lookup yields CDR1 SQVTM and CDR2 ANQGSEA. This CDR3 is CSVGQGIHEQYF. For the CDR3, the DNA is TGCAGCGTGGGGCAGGGGATTCACGAGCAGTACTTC.

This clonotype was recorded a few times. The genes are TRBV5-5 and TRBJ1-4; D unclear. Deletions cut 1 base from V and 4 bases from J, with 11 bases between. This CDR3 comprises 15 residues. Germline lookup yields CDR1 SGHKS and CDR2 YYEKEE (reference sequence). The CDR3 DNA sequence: TGTGCCAGCAGCTTGATGAGCGCCAGTAATGAAAAACTGTTTTTT. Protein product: CASSLMSASNEKLFF.